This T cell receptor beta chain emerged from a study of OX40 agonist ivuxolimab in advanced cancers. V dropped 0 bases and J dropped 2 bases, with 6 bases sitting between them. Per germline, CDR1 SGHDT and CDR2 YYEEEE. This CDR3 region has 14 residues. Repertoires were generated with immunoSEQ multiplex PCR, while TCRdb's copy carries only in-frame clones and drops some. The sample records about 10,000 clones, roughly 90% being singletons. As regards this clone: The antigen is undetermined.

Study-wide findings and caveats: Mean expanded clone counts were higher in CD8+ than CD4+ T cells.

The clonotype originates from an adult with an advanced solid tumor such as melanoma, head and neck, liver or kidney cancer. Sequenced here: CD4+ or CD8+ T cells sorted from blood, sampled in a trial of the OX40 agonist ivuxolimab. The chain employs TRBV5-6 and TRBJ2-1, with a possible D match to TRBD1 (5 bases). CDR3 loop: CASSLGQTYNEQFF. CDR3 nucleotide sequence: TGTGCCAGCAGCTTGGGACAGACCTACAATGAGCAGTTCTTC.